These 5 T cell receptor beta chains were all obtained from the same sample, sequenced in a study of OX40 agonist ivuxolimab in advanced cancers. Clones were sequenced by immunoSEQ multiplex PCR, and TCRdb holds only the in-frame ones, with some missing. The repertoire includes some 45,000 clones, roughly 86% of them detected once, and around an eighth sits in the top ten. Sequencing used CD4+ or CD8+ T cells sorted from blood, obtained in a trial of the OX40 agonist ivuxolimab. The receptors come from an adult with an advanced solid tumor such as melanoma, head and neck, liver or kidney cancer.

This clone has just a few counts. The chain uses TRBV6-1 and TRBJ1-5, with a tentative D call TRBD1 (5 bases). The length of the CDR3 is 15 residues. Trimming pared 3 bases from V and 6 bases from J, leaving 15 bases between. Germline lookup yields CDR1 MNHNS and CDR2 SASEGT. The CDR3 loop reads CASSDWQGFGQPQHF. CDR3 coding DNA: TGTGCCAGCAGTGACTGGCAGGGCTTTGGTCAGCCCCAGCATTTT.

CDR3 in DNA: TGTGCCAGCAGCCGGGGGGGATCGGCTCTGGACGAGCAGTACTTC. Protein product: CASSRGGSALDEQYF. V gene TRBV4-2 combines with J gene TRBJ2-7; 7 bases line up with TRBD2. Trimming removed 4 bases from V and 5 bases from J; junction bases left unmatched: 11. CDR3 length equals 15 residues. Germline-derived CDR1 and CDR2 are LGHNA and YNFKEQ.

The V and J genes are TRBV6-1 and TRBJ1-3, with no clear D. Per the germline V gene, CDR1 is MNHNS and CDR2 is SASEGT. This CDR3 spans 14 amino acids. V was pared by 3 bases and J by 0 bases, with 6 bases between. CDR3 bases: TGTGCCAGCAGTGACAGGAGCTCTGGAAACACCATATATTTT. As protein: CASSDRSSGNTIYF.

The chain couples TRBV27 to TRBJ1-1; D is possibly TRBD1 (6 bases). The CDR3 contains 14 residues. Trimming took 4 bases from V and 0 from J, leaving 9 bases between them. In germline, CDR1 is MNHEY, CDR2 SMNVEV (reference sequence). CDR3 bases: TGTGCCAGCAGTTGGGACAACATGAACACTGAAGCTTTCTTT. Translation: CASSWDNMNTEAFF.

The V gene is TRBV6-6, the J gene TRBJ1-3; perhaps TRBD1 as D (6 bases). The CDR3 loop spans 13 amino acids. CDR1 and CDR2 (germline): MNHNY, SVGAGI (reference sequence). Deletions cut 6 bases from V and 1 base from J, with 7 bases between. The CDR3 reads CASRTGSGNTIYF. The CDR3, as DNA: TGTGCCAGCAGGACAGGATCTGGAAACACCATATATTTT.